The 21 T cell receptor beta chains below come from one sample, sequenced in a study of CD4 T cells in relation to SARS-CoV-2 and coronaviruses. Repertoires were generated with immunoSEQ multiplex PCR, while TCRdb's copy carries only in-frame clones and drops some. The data contain 68,000 or so clones, 80% to 95% of them singletons. Unexposed donor CD4+ T cells date from about 2010-2019, before the COVID-19 pandemic. Sequencing was carried out using naive CD4+ T cells from PBMCs. Subset meaning: naive CD4+ T cells isolated by negative enrichment. Receptors were obtained from a human donor in good health.

The chain uses TRBV7-2 and TRBJ2-2; D is ambiguous. CDR3 length: 14 residues. Germline V CDR1 and CDR2: SGHTA, FQGNSA. Trimming took off 3 bases at V and 5 bases at J, with 10 bases between the two ends. The CDR3 reads CASSFGHGTGELFF. In DNA, the CDR3 is TGTGCCAGCAGCTTTGGGCATGGGACCGGGGAGCTGTTTTTT.

The rearrangement joins TRBV6-5 to TRBJ2-1; TRBD1 agrees at 9 bases. This CDR3 spans 15 amino acids. Trimming cost V 2 bases and J 8 bases; bases outside gene matches: 7. From germline, CDR1 is MNHEY and CDR2 SVGAGI. CDR3: CASSYPGTGSHEQFF. CDR3 in DNA: TGTGCCAGCAGTTACCCAGGGACAGGGTCTCATGAGCAGTTCTTC.

The CDR3 DNA sequence: TGTGCCAGCAGTTCCCCCGGGACAGGGAGGTACGAGCAGTACTTC. Its protein is CASSSPGTGRYEQYF. The gene calls are TRBV28 and TRBJ2-7, with TRBD1 matching over 9 bases. The CDR3 covers 15 residues. V dropped 4 bases and J dropped 4; count of bases not matched to a gene: 8. The germline V gene encodes CDR1 MDHEN and CDR2 SYDVKM.

The chain employs TRBV11-2 and TRBJ1-1; 9 bases are shared with TRBD1. Germline V lookup: CDR1 SGHAT, CDR2 FQNNGV. The J segment lost 4 bases and the V segment lost 7 bases, leaving 22 bases of the junction unmatched. This CDR3 region has 19 residues. The CDR3 DNA reads as TGTGCCAGCACCCTACGCCCCCAGCCCACGGGACAGGGATCCACTGAAGCTTTCTTT. Translating it yields CASTLRPQPTGQGSTEAFF.

CDR3 protein: CARQGTLGPLTDTQYF. Here the CDR3 DNA reads TGTGCCAGACAGGGGACCCTCGGCCCACTCACAGATACGCAGTATTTT. This chain uses TRBV11-3 with TRBJ2-3; 7 bases match TRBD1. The V and J ends lost 9 bases and 2 bases, in that order; junction bases with no gene match: 14. The length of the CDR3 is 16 residues. Germline CDR1 and CDR2: SGHNT and YENEEA.

This chain links TRBV27 with TRBJ1-6; perhaps TRBD1 as D (6 bases). V lost 5 bases and J lost 6, with 17 bases in between. This CDR3 is 16 amino acids long. Germline V gives CDR1 MNHEY, CDR2 SMNVEV (reference sequence). For the CDR3, the DNA is TGTGCCAGCAGTCTTTTACCGGGACACCTTAATTCACCCCTCCACTTT. Translating gives CASSLLPGHLNSPLHF.

V and J are TRBV6-5 and TRBJ1-4; tentatively, D is TRBD1 (5 bases). The CDR3 sequence is 12 residues long. Trimming removed 5 bases from V and 13 bases from J, with 14 bases in between. Germline V gene sequence: CDR1 MNHEY, CDR2 SVGAGI. CDR3 sequence: CASSPRGRRLFF. The CDR3 coding sequence is TGTGCCAGCAGTCCCCGGGGGAGGCGACTGTTTTTT.

This clone was found once. The V and J genes are TRBV3-1 (or the pseudogene TRBV3-2) and TRBJ2-3, with D hard to call. CDR3 length: 15 amino acids. Per the germline V gene, CDR1 is LGHDT and CDR2 is YNNKEL (reference sequence). Between the trimmed V and J ends, which lost 1 base and 0 bases, there was a span of 8 bases. CDR3 sequence (DNA): TGTGCCAGCAGCCAAGTACAGATTAGCACAGATACGCAGTATTTT. Protein: CASSQVQISTDTQYF.

This sequence joins TRBV10-3 and TRBJ1-2; 9 positions match TRBD1. The CDR3 length is 17 residues. Germline CDR1 ENHRY, CDR2 SYGVKD. The ends lost 3 bases at V and 5 bases at J; junction bases unmatched: 13. CDR3 nucleotide sequence: TGTGCCATCAGTGAACCGGGACAGGGCCCCCGAACGTATGGCTACACCTTC. Protein product: CAISEPGQGPRTYGYTF.

This clone was counted once. V is TRBV4-3 and J is TRBJ2-6, with 8 bases lining up with TRBD1. The CDR3 sequence is 18 residues long. V shed 0 bases, J shed 1 base, and the junction held 5 bases outside the gene matches. CDR1 and CDR2 from the germline V gene are LGHNA and YSLEER. In DNA, the CDR3 is TGCGCCAGCAGCCAAGATCCAGGGGGCGCGTCTGGGGCCAACGTCCTGACTTTC. This codes for CASSQDPGGASGANVLTF.

V and J are TRBV20-1 and TRBJ2-3, with 7 bases identical to TRBD2. The length of the CDR3 is 11 residues. Germline V lookup: CDR1 DFQATT, CDR2 SNEGSKA (reference sequence). The CDR3 region has the DNA TGCAGCACTAGCGTCACAGATACGCAGTATTTT. This encodes CSTSVTDTQYF.

The chain is built from TRBV12-5 and TRBJ2-5; D perhaps matches TRBD1 (5 bases). Germline V CDR1 and CDR2: LGHNT, FRNRAP. The V gene lost 4 bases and the J gene lost 2 bases, with 8 bases spanning the gap. The CDR3 runs to 13 residues. For the CDR3, the DNA is TGTGCTAGTGGTTCGGACATACAAGAGACCCAGTACTTC. This codes for CASGSDIQETQYF. The entire variable domain, with the rest obtained from reference TRBV12-5 and TRBJ2-5, is as follows: DARVTQTPRHKVTEMGQEVTMRCQPILGHNTVFWYRQTMMQGLELLAYFRNRAPLDDSGMPKDRFSAEMPDATLATLKIQPSEPRDSAVYFCASGSDIQETQYFGPGTRLLVL.

V usage is TRBV18 and J usage is TRBJ1-1, with no clear D. The CDR3 is made up of 13 amino acids. Trimming removed 1 base from V and 1 base from J, with 4 bases in between. The germline CDR1 and CDR2 sequences are KGHSH and LQKENI. This chain's CDR3 is CASSPLRNTEAFF. The CDR3 coding sequence is TGTGCCAGCTCACCACTACGGAACACTGAAGCTTTCTTT. Based on the CDR3 plus reference TRBV18 and TRBJ1-1, the full variable domain is NAGVMQNPRHLVRRRGQEARLRCSPMKGHSHVYWYRQLPEEGLKFMVYLQKENIIDESGMPKERFSAEFPKEGPSILRIQQVVRGDSAAYFCASSPLRNTEAFFGQGTRLTVV.

The genes are TRBV7-2 and TRBJ1-5; a possible D gene is TRBD1 (5 bases). The CDR3 runs 15 residues. V lost 5 bases and J lost 3, with 14 bases in between. CDR1 and CDR2 from the germline V gene are SGHTA and FQGNSA. In nucleotides, the CDR3 is TGTGCCAGCAGCCTAGGGGTAAACTACAATCAGCCCCAGCATTTT. As protein: CASSLGVNYNQPQHF.

The rearrangement joins TRBV5-4 to TRBJ2-1; D unresolved. The CDR3 runs to 15 residues. Germline V gives CDR1 SGHNT, CDR2 YYREEE (reference sequence). The V and J ends lost 1 base and 8 bases respectively, with 16 bases between them. The CDR3 reads CASSLKFTGLDEQFF. Here the CDR3 DNA reads TGTGCCAGCAGCTTGAAATTTACCGGGCTTGATGAGCAGTTCTTC.

The chain combines TRBV9 with TRBJ2-5; D is uncertain. Per the germline V gene, CDR1 is SGDLS and CDR2 is YYNGEE. The V and J ends lost 3 bases and 4 bases respectively, with 10 bases between them. This CDR3 is built from 13 residues. Written as DNA, the CDR3 is TGTGCCAGCAGCGCGGACCCCACAGAGACCCAGTACTTC. Translating gives CASSADPTETQYF.

The V gene is TRBV9, the J gene TRBJ1-1; D is perhaps TRBD1 (6 bases). Trimming shortened V by 3 bases and J by 5 bases, and 14 bases separated the two germline ends. Germline lookup yields CDR1 SGDLS and CDR2 YYNGEE. This CDR3 contains 14 residues. CDR3 sequence: CASSGRGGNTEAFF. CDR3 DNA: TGTGCCAGCAGCGGCAGGGGAGGGAATACTGAAGCTTTCTTT.

The chain employs TRBV19 and TRBJ2-2; D is uncertain. Trimming pared 5 bases from V and 8 bases from J, leaving 12 bases between. This CDR3 has 13 amino acids. Germline CDR1 LNHDA, CDR2 SQIVND (reference sequence). CDR3 protein: CASSFQVRGELFF. DNA for the CDR3: TGTGCCAGTAGTTTCCAGGTTCGGGGGGAGCTGTTTTTT.

CDR3 sequence: CASSLFRVGRHTDTQYF. CDR3 bases: TGTGCCAGCAGTTTATTCAGGGTAGGAAGGCACACAGATACGCAGTATTTT. The gene calls are TRBV27 and TRBJ2-3; weak D call: TRBD1 (5 bases). CDR3 length equals 17 residues. CDR1 and CDR2 from the germline V gene are MNHEY and SMNVEV (reference sequence). V lost 1 base, J lost 2 bases, and 16 bases lay in between.

The sample holds one count of this clone. The DNA for the CDR3 is TGTGCCAGCAGTTTACATCTAATTGGCACGCAGTATTTT. This translates into CASSLHLIGTQYF. This sequence joins TRBV28 and TRBJ2-3; no firm D call. Germline CDR1 reads MDHEN; CDR2 reads SYDVKM. V lost 2 bases and J lost 9, with 12 bases in between. This CDR3 region has 13 residues.

This clone was seen just once. The chain has TRBV24-1 and TRBJ2-3; weak D call: TRBD1 (6 bases). Germline-derived CDR1 and CDR2 are KGHDR and SFDVKD. The germline V and J ends were trimmed by 2 bases and 8 bases, with 7 bases remaining between them. This CDR3 is 12 amino acids long. The chain's CDR3 is CATSDYRATQYF. The CDR3 coding sequence is TGTGCCACCAGTGATTACAGGGCTACGCAGTATTTT.